This TCR beta chain was observed in a study of human T cells and chemical hapten exposure. In the study overall: Variation in per-sample TCR yields came mainly from small pooled library volume differences.

Individual cDNA molecules in this library carried unique molecular identifiers. TCRdb passed the RACE reads through MiXCR, listing each CDR3 protein once. The table shows roughly 130,000 distinct CDR3 sequences, with around 8.3% occurring only once. This clonotype was seen a few times. The CDR3 spans 16 residues. V shed 2 bases, J shed 5 bases, and the junction held 7 bases outside the gene matches. The germline V gene encodes CDR1 LGHNT and CDR2 FRNRAP. This sample's time point: healthy volunteer bleed at 2 weeks. Total RNA came from unfractionated whole blood. V gene TRBV12-5 combines with J gene TRBJ2-2; the match to TRBD1 covers 8 bases. Sequencing used whole blood. This TCR was recovered from a male donor in good health. Some clones in this sample may be carry-over from other donors' samples. The CDR3 sequence is CASGLTGQGGTGELFF. The CDR3 bases are TGTGCTAGTGGTTTGACTGGACAGGGCGGTACCGGGGAGCTGTTTTTT.